This entry describes one T cell receptor (beta chain). Assay: immunoSEQ multiplex PCR; the TCRdb copy retains only in-frame clones and omits some. The data contain around 26,000 clones, about 85% of them seen just once; the ten biggest clones take up approximately 48%. The V and J ends lost 3 bases and 3 bases, in that order; junction bases with no gene match: 7. CDR1 is SQVTM and CDR2 is ANQGSEA in the germline V gene. The CDR3 extends over 15 amino acids. Exclusion applied to patients with autoimmune disease history or systemic immunosuppression. This specimen comes from a study of OX40 agonist ivuxolimab in advanced cancers. In the study overall: Patients undergoing dose escalation presented with hepatocellular carcinoma, melanoma, renal cell or head and neck cancer.

This receptor was taken from an adult with an advanced solid tumor such as melanoma, head and neck, liver or kidney cancer. This sample comprised CD4+ or CD8+ T cells sorted from blood, obtained in a trial of the OX40 agonist ivuxolimab. The V and J genes are TRBV29-1 and TRBJ1-1; 10 bases match TRBD1. CDR3 coding DNA: TGCAGCGTTGAGGGACAGGGGATTTCGGACACTGAAGCTTTCTTT. Translated: CSVEGQGISDTEAFF.